The TCR beta chain under discussion was sequenced for a study of T cells after yellow fever vaccination. General observations from the study: Sorted repertoires could include abundant contaminating clonotypes from bulk cells. Across the CD4 and CD8 compartments, a small share of clonotypes was present in both.

This clonotype was detected ten times or more. Its antigen is still unknown. The study made its TCR cDNA through 5'RACE template switching. That step introduced a universal primer site along with UMIs. MiXCR, applied by TCRdb to the 5' RACE reads, yields one record per CDR3 protein. Here the sample spans 620,000 or so distinct CDR3 sequences, 17% being singletons. The CDR3 totals 16 residues. V lost 8 bases, J lost 2 bases, and 6 bases stayed unmatched. Per germline, CDR1 SNHLY and CDR2 FYNNEI. The origin of this receptor is a man between 18 and 35 years old who received the YFV17D yellow fever vaccine. V and J are TRBV2 and TRBJ2-5, with 15 bases identical to TRBD2. The sample in question was PBMCs, obtained around 5 days after the first yellow fever vaccination. CDR3 coding DNA: TGTGCCAGCTGGACTAGCGGGGGGGCGTCTCAAGAGACCCAGTACTTC. The encoded protein is CASWTSGGASQETQYF.